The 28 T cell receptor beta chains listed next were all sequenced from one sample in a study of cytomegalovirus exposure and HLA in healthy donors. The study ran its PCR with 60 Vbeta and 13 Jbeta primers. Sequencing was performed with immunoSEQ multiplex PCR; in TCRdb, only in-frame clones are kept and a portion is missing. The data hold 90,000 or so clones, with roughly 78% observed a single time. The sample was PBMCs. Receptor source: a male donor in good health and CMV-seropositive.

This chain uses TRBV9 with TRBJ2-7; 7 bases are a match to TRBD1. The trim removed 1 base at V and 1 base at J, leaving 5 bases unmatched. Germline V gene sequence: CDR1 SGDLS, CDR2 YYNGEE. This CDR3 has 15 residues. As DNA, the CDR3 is TGTGCCAGCAGCGTAACCCCGACAGGGTCCTACGAGCAGTACTTC. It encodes CASSVTPTGSYEQYF. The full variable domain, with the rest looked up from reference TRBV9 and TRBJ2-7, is DSGVTQTPKHLITATGQRVTLRCSPRSGDLSVYWYQQSLDQGLQFLIQYYNGEERAKGNILERFSAQQFPDLHSELNLSSLELGDSALYFCASSVTPTGSYEQYFGPGTRLTVT.

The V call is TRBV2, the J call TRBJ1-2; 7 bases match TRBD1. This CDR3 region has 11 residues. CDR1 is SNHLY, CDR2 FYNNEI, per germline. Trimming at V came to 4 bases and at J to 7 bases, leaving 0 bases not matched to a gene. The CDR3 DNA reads TGTGCCAGCAGTGCAGGGGGTGGCTACACCTTC. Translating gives CASSAGGGYTF. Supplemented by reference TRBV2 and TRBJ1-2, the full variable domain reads EPEVTQTPSHQVTQMGQEVILRCVPISNHLYFYWYRQILGQKVEFLVSFYNNEISEKSEIFDDQFSVERPDGSNFTLKIRSTKLEDSAMYFCASSAGGGYTFGSGTRLTVV.

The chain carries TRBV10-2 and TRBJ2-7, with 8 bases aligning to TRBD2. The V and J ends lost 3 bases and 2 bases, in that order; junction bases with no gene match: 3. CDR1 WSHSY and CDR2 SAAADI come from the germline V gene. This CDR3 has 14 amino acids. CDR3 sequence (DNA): TGCGCCAGCAGTGAACCGGGAGGGCCCTACGAGCAGTACTTC. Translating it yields CASSEPGGPYEQYF.

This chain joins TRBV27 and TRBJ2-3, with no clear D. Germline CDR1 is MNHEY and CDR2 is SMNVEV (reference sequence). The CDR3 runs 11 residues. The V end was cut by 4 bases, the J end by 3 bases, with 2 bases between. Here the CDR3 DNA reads TGTGCCAGCAGTTCGACAGATACGCAGTATTTT. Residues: CASSSTDTQYF.

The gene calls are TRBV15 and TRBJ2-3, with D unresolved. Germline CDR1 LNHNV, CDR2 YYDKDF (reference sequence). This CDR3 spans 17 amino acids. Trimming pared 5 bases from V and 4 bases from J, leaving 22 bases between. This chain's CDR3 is CATSARLGKAGSDTQYF. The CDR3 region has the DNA TGTGCCACCAGCGCTCGCCTTGGAAAAGCCGGGTCAGATACGCAGTATTTT.

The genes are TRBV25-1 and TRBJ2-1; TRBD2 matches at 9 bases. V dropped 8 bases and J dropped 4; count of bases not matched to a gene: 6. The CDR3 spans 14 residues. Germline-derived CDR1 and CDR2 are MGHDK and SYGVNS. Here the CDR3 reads CASLSGSSYNEQFF. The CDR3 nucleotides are TGTGCCAGCCTTAGCGGGAGCAGTTACAATGAGCAGTTCTTC.

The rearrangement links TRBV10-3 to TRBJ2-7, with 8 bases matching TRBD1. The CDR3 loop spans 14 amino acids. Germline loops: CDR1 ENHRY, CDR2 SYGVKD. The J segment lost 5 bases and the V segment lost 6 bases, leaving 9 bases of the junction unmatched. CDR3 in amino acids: CAISRGPPGDEQYF. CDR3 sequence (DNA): TGTGCCATCAGCAGGGGGCCCCCGGGTGACGAGCAGTACTTC.

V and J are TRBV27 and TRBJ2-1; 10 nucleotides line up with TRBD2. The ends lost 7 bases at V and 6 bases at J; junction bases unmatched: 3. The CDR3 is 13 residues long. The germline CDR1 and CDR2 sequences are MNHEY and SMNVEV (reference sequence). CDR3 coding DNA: TGTGCCAGCAAGCTAGCGGGAGCCAATGAGCAGTTCTTC. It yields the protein CASKLAGANEQFF.

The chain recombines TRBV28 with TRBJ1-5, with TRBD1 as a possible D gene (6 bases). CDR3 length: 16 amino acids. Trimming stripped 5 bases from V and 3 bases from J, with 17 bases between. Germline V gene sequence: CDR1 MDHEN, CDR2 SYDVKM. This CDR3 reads CASSKQGFHANQPQHF. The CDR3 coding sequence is TGTGCCAGCAGTAAACAGGGATTCCACGCCAATCAGCCCCAGCATTTT.

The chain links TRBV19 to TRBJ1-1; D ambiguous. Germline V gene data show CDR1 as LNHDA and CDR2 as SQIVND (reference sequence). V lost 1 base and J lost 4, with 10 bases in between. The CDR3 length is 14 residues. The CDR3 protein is CASSIGGKATEAFF. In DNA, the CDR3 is TGTGCCAGTAGTATAGGAGGGAAGGCCACTGAAGCTTTCTTT.

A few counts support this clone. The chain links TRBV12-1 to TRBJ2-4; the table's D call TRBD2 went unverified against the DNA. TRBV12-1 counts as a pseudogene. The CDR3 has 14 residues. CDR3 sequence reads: CASSQGLALNIQYF. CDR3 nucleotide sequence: TGTGCCAGCAGCCAAGGACTAGCGTTAAACATTCAGTACTTC.

CDR3 residues: CASRLTGVEQFF. The CDR3 DNA is TGTGCCAGCAGACTAACAGGGGTCGAGCAGTTCTTC. The chain carries TRBV7-9 and TRBJ2-1; 7 bases map to TRBD1. Per germline, CDR1 SEHNR and CDR2 FQNEAQ (reference sequence). There are 12 residues in the CDR3. Trimming cost V 6 bases and J 10 bases; bases outside gene matches: 6.

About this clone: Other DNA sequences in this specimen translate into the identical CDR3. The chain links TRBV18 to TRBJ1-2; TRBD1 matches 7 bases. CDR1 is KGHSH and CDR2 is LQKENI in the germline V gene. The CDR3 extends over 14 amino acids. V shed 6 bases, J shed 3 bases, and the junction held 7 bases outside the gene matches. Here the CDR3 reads CASSQKTGHYGYTF. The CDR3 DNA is TGTGCCAGCTCCCAAAAGACAGGGCACTATGGCTACACCTTC. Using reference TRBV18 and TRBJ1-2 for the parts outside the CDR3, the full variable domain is NAGVMQNPRHLVRRRGQEARLRCSPMKGHSHVYWYRQLPEEGLKFMVYLQKENIIDESGMPKERFSAEFPKEGPSILRIQQVVRGDSAAYFCASSQKTGHYGYTFGSGTRLTVV.

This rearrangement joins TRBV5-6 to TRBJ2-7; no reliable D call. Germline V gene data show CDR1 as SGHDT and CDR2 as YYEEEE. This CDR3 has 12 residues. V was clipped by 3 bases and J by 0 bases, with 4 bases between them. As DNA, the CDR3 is TGTGCCAGCAGCTCGAGCTCCTACGAGCAGTACTTC. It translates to CASSSSSYEQYF.

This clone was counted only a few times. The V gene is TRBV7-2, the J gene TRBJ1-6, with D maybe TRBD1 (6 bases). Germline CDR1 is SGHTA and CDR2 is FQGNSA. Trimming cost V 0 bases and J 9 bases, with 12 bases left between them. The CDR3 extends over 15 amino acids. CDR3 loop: CASSLAQGRGSPLHF. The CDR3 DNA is TGTGCCAGCAGCTTAGCACAGGGAAGAGGTTCACCCCTCCACTTT.

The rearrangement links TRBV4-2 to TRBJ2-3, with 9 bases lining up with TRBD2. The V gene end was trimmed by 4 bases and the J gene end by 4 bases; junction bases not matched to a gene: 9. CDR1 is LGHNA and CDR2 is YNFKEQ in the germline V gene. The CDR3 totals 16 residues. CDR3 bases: TGTGCCAGCAGCCGATTTAGCGGGAGCGGCGCAGATACGCAGTATTTT. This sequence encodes CASSRFSGSGADTQYF.

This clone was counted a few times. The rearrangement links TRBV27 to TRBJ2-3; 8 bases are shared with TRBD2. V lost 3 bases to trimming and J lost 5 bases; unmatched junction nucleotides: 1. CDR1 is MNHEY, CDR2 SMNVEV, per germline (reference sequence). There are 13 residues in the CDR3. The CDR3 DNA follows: TGTGCCAGCAGTTTTCGGGGGGGAGATACGCAGTATTTT. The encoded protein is CASSFRGGDTQYF.

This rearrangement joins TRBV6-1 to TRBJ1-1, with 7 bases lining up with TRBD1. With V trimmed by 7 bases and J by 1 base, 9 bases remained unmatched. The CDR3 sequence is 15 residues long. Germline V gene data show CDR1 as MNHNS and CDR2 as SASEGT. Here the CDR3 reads CASKDRMLRNTEAFF. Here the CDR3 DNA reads TGTGCCAGCAAGGACAGGATGTTAAGGAACACTGAAGCTTTCTTT.

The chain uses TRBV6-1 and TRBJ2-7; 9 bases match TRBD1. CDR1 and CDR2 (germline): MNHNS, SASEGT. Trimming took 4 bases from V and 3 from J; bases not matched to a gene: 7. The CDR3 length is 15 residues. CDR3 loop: CASSVNRGLGYEQYF. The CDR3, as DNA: TGTGCCAGCAGTGTAAACAGGGGGCTAGGCTACGAGCAGTACTTC.

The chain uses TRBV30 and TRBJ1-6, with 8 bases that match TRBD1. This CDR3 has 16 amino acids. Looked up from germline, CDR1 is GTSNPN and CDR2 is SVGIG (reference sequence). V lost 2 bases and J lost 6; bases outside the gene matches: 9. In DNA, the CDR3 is TGTGCCTGGAGTATCTTAGGGACAGGTGCTAATTCACCCCTCCACTTT. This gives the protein CAWSILGTGANSPLHF.

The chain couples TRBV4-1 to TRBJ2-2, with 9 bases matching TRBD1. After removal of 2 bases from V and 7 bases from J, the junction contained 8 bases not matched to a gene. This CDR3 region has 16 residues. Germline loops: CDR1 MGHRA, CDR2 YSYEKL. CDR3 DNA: TGCGCCAGCAGCCAATTTCCGACAGGGGGTAGCGGGGAGCTGTTTTTT. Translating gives CASSQFPTGGSGELFF.

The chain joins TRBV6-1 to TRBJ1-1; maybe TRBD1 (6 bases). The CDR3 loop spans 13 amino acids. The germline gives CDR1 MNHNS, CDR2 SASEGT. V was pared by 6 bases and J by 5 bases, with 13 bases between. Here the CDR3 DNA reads TGTGCCAGCAGAGGGGGGGTCCGGACTGAAGCTTTCTTT. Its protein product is CASRGGVRTEAFF.

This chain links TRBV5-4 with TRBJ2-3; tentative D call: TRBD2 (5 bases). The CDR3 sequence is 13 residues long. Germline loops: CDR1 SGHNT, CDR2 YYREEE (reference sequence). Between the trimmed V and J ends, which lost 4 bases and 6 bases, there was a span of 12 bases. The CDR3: CASSPEVLDTQYF. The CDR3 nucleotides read TGTGCCAGCAGCCCGGAGGTGTTGGATACGCAGTATTTT.

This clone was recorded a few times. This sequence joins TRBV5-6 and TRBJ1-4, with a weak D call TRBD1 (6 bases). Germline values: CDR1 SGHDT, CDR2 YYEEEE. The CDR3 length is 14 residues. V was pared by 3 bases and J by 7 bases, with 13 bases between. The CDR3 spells CASSYKTGGEKLFF. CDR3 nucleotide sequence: TGTGCCAGCAGCTATAAGACAGGTGGTGAAAAACTGTTTTTT. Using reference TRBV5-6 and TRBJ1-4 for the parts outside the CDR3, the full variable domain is DAGVTQSPTHLIKTRGQQVTLRCSPKSGHDTVSWYQQALGQGPQFIFQYYEEEERQRGNFPDRFSGHQFPNYSSELNVNALLLGDSALYLCASSYKTGGEKLFFGSGTQLSVL.

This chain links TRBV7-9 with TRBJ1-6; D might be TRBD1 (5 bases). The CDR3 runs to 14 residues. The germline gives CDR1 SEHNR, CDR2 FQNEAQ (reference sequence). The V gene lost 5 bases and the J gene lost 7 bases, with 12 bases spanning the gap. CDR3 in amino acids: CASSVDSRNSPLHF. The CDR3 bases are TGTGCCAGCAGCGTAGACAGCCGGAATTCACCCCTCCACTTT. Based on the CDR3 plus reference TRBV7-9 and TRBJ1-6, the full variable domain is DTGVSQNPRHKITKRGQNVTFRCDPISEHNRLYWYRQTLGQGPEFLTYFQNEAQLEKSRLLSDRFSAERPKGSFSTLEIQRTEQGDSAMYLCASSVDSRNSPLHFGNGTRLTVT.

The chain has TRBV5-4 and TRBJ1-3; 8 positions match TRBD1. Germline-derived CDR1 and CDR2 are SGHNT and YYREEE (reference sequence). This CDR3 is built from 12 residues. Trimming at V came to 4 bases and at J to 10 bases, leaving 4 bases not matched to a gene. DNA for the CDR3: TGTGCCAGCAGCCAAAGACAGGGGACCATATATTTT. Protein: CASSQRQGTIYF.

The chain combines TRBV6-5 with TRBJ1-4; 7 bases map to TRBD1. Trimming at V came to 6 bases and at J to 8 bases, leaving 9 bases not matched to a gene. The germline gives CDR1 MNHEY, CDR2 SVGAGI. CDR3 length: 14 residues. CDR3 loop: CASRPDRVAEKLFF. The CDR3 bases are TGTGCCAGCAGACCCGACAGGGTGGCCGAAAAACTGTTTTTT.

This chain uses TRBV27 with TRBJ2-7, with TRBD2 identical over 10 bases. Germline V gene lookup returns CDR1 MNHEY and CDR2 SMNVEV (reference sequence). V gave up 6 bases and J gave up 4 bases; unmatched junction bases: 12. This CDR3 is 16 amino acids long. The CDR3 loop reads CASRTHSSGSSYEQYF. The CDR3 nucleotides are TGTGCCAGCAGGACCCATTCTAGCGGGAGTTCGTACGAGCAGTACTTC.